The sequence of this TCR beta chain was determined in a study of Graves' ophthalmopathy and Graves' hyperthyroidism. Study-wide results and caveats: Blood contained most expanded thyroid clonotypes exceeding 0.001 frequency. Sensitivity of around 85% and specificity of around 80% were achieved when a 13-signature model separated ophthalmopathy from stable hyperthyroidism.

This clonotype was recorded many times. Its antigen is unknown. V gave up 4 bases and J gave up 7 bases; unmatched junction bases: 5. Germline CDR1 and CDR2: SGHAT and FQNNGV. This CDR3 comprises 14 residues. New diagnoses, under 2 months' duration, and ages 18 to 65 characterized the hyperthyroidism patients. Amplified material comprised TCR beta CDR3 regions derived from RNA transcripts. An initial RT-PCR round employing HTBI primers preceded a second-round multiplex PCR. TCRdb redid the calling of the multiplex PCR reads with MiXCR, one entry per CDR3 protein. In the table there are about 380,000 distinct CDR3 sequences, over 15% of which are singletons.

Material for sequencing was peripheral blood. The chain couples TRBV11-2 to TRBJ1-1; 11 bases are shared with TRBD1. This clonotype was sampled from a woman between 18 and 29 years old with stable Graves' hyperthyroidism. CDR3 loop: CASSSRDRGYEAFF. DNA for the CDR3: TGTGCCAGCAGCTCCCGGGACAGGGGGTATGAAGCTTTCTTT.